Listed here are 21 T cell receptor beta chains from one sample, sequenced in a study of blood T cell repertoires in COVID-19. The table came from immunoSEQ multiplex PCR; TCRdb's copy has only in-frame clones and leaves some out. The table includes more than 450,000 clones, 87% detected once. Sequencing was performed on PBMCs or T cells enriched from blood (not recorded which). The origin of the receptors is a woman aged 18-29 years who had recovered from COVID-19.

V usage is TRBV2 and J usage is TRBJ1-5; D possibly corresponds to TRBD1 (5 bases). V lost 5 bases to trimming and J lost 0 bases, with 11 bases between them. The germline V gene has CDR1 SNHLY and CDR2 FYNNEI. The CDR3 totals 15 residues. The CDR3 spells CASSQTDYSNQPQHF. CDR3 DNA sequence: TGTGCCAGCAGTCAGACAGATTATAGCAATCAGCCCCAGCATTTT.

This clone is a singleton in its sample. Other DNA sequences in this sample translate to the same CDR3. The chain joins TRBV6-5 to TRBJ1-1; the D is unclear. This CDR3 comprises 14 residues. The germline V gene encodes CDR1 MNHEY and CDR2 SVGAGI. Trimming stripped 0 bases from V and 1 base from J, with 6 bases between. The chain's CDR3 is CASSYSRENTEAFF. For the CDR3, the DNA is TGTGCCAGCAGTTACTCGAGGGAGAACACTGAAGCTTTCTTT.

The rearrangement joins TRBV20-1 to TRBJ2-1; TRBD1 agrees at 7 bases. Germline CDR1 is DFQATT and CDR2 is SNEGSKA (reference sequence). V shed 3 bases and J 5 bases; nucleotides not matched to a gene: 7. The CDR3 sequence is 14 residues long. DNA of the CDR3: TGCAGTGCTAGTCGGACAGGCCTCAACAATGAGCAGTTCTTC. This sequence encodes CSASRTGLNNEQFF.

As to this clone: Relative to the germline gene, one junction end is altered; a read error may explain this. V is TRBV7-7 and J is TRBJ2-7; no clear D. The CDR3 loop spans 16 amino acids. Germline values: CDR1 SSHAT, CDR2 FNYEAQ (reference sequence). In nucleotides, the CDR3 is TGTGCTAGCAGCTTAGCTGGGCAGGCCCCTTTCTACGAGCAGTACTTC. Protein: CASSLAGQAPFYEQYF.

V and J are TRBV5-1 and TRBJ2-3, with 8 bases that match TRBD2. Trimming took 1 base from V and 6 from J; bases not matched to a gene: 7. Germline V gene lookup returns CDR1 SGHRS and CDR2 YFSETQ. The CDR3 runs to 15 residues. The CDR3 DNA sequence: TGCGCCAGCAGCTTGCGCGGGGGGCGAGAGGATACGCAGTATTTT. Amino acids: CASSLRGGREDTQYF.

This clone was seen a handful of times. This sequence joins TRBV3-1 (or the pseudogene TRBV3-2) and TRBJ1-2; D remains ambiguous. This CDR3 is built from 15 residues. In germline, CDR1 is LGHDT, CDR2 YNNKEL (reference sequence). The V and J ends lost 1 base and 7 bases respectively, with 16 bases between them. The CDR3 loop is CASSQGARVGFGYTF. The CDR3 DNA is TGTGCCAGCAGCCAAGGCGCGAGGGTTGGTTTTGGCTACACCTTC.

The chain employs TRBV19 and TRBJ2-3; D is perhaps TRBD1 (6 bases). The V gene lost 6 bases and the J gene lost 2 bases, with 9 bases spanning the gap. Germline assignment: CDR1 LNHDA and CDR2 SQIVND (reference sequence). The CDR3 spans 13 residues. The CDR3 region is CASRGAITDTQYF. CDR3 sequence (DNA): TGTGCCAGTAGGGGGGCTATCACAGATACGCAGTATTTT.

The rearrangement joins TRBV7-8 to TRBJ1-3; D is possibly TRBD1 (5 bases). The V gene lost 2 bases and the J gene lost 1 base, with 15 bases spanning the gap. The CDR3 covers 17 residues. CDR1 is SGHVS and CDR2 is FQNEAQ in the germline V gene. The CDR3 nucleotides are TGTGCCAGCAGCTTAAACCCGCCAACAGGATCTGGAAACACCATATATTTT. Translation: CASSLNPPTGSGNTIYF.

This clone has just one count. This chain links TRBV7-2 with TRBJ2-1; TRBD2 matches at 9 bases. J lost 5 bases, V lost 3 bases, and 5 bases had no gene match. This CDR3 contains 15 residues. CDR1 SGHTA and CDR2 FQGNSA come from the germline V gene. CDR3 protein: CASSLASGAHNEQFF. The DNA of the CDR3 is TGTGCCAGCAGCTTGGCTAGCGGGGCTCACAATGAGCAGTTCTTC.

This chain links TRBV5-1 with TRBJ2-3, with 16 bases that match TRBD2. Per germline, CDR1 SGHRS and CDR2 YFSETQ. The CDR3 loop spans 18 amino acids. Trimming at V came to 3 bases and at J to 0 bases, leaving 4 bases not matched to a gene. This chain's CDR3 is CASSSGLAGGTSTDTQYF. CDR3 nucleotide sequence: TGCGCCAGCAGCTCGGGACTAGCGGGGGGGACTAGCACAGATACGCAGTATTTT.

About this clone itself: This sample also contains other DNA sequences that code for the same CDR3. The J gene is TRBJ1-1, the V gene TRBV7-9; TRBD1 is a possible D gene (5 bases). The germline CDR1 and CDR2 sequences are SEHNR and FQNEAQ (reference sequence). V gave up 5 bases and J gave up 1 base, with 8 bases separating them. This CDR3 has 13 residues. The CDR3 nucleotides read TGTGCCAGCAGCCCTACAGGGAACACTGAAGCTTTCTTT. This codes for CASSPTGNTEAFF.

This chain uses TRBV30 with TRBJ1-2; D gene uncertain. The CDR3 sequence is 11 residues long. V was clipped by 4 bases and J by 5 bases, with 8 bases between them. Germline loops: CDR1 GTSNPN, CDR2 SVGIG (reference sequence). The CDR3 sequence is CAWTLEYGYTF. The CDR3 coding sequence is TGTGCCTGGACCCTAGAGTATGGCTACACCTTC.

The chain uses TRBV19 and TRBJ1-1; D remains ambiguous. The CDR3 runs 13 residues. The germline gives CDR1 LNHDA, CDR2 SQIVND (reference sequence). The V end lost 5 bases, the J end lost 7 bases, and 14 bases lay between the germline ends. The CDR3 DNA is TGTGCCAGTAGTTTACAGAGGGAGGGTGAAGCTTTCTTT. Protein product: CASSLQREGEAFF.

The chain combines TRBV7-9 with TRBJ1-2; D is unresolved. V shed 2 bases and J shed 8 bases, with 15 bases lying between them. Germline V lookup: CDR1 SEHNR, CDR2 FQNEAQ (reference sequence). The CDR3 is 14 residues long. DNA for the CDR3: TGTGCCAGCAGCTTAAATCCGAACCTTAGAGGCTACACCTTC. The encoded protein is CASSLNPNLRGYTF. Supplemented by reference TRBV7-9 and TRBJ1-2, the full variable domain reads DTGVSQNPRHKITKRGQNVTFRCDPISEHNRLYWYRQTLGQGPEFLTYFQNEAQLEKSRLLSDRFSAERPKGSFSTLEIQRTEQGDSAMYLCASSLNPNLRGYTFGSGTRLTVV.

The gene calls are TRBV21-1 and TRBJ1-1; TRBD1, the table's D call, was not compared with the DNA. TRBV21-1 is annotated as a pseudogene. There are 15 residues in the CDR3. The CDR3 DNA sequence: TGTGCCAGCAGCCTCCGACAGGGGCCCTTCCTGGAAGCTTTCTTT. Translation: CASSLRQGPFLEAFF.

The rearrangement links TRBV6-5 to TRBJ1-1; TRBD1 agrees at 10 bases. V dropped 2 bases and J dropped 3; count of bases not matched to a gene: 3. This CDR3 comprises 15 residues. Germline V gives CDR1 MNHEY, CDR2 SVGAGI. CDR3 region: CASSYRGTGDTEAFF. The CDR3, as DNA: TGTGCCAGCAGTTACAGAGGGACAGGGGACACTGAAGCTTTCTTT.

For the CDR3, the DNA is TGTGCCAGCAGTACTAGCACAGATACGCAGTATTTT. Protein sequence: CASSTSTDTQYF. This chain links TRBV2 with TRBJ2-3, with unresolved D. The CDR3 totals 12 residues. The germline V and J ends were trimmed by 5 bases and 0 bases, with 3 bases remaining between them. The germline V gene encodes CDR1 SNHLY and CDR2 FYNNEI.

This chain uses TRBV28 with TRBJ2-2, with D perhaps matching TRBD1 (5 bases). The CDR3 totals 16 residues. Trimming pared 3 bases from V and 6 bases from J, leaving 17 bases between. CDR1 is MDHEN and CDR2 is SYDVKM in the germline V gene. The CDR3 DNA reads as TGTGCCAGCAGTTTCGCAGGGAATGTACGGCCCGGGGAGCTGTTTTTT. It codes for CASSFAGNVRPGELFF.

This clone came up a few times. Different DNA sequences within this sample yield the same CDR3. The V gene is TRBV19, the J gene TRBJ1-1; 7 nucleotides align to TRBD1. The germline V gene has CDR1 LNHDA and CDR2 SQIVND (reference sequence). CDR3 length: 13 amino acids. Unmatched junction bases numbered 1, after V lost 5 bases and J lost 1 base. The CDR3 DNA follows: TGTGCCAGTAGTCGGACAGGGAACACTGAAGCTTTCTTT. It encodes CASSRTGNTEAFF.

V usage is TRBV5-1 and J usage is TRBJ1-2; D gene unclear. Germline assignment: CDR1 SGHRS and CDR2 YFSETQ. V dropped 3 bases and J dropped 8 bases, with 8 bases sitting between them. The length of the CDR3 is 11 residues. CDR3 loop: CASSSGLGYTF. In nucleotides, the CDR3 is TGCGCCAGCAGCTCCGGACTGGGCTACACCTTC.

The chain employs TRBV21-1 and TRBJ1-1. TRBV21-1 is flagged as a pseudogene. This CDR3 contains 12 residues. CDR3: CASRRVGTEAFF. The CDR3 DNA sequence: TGTGCCAGCAGGAGGGTTGGCACTGAAGCTTTCTTT.